The clone carrying this TCR beta chain was counted between two and nine times. Its target is not known. The data derive from a study of T cell repertoires in cytomegalovirus infection. Study information: Recently identified HLA-C-restricted CMV epitopes were used, and well-studied HLA-B-restricted CMV epitopes were used as well. A matching HLA type, together with CMV infection, was signaled by public TCR beta signatures.

Notes on the study in general: There were HLA-C-restricted CMV-specific TCR beta clonotypes dominating the ex vivo response. Adding up the frequency of public TCR beta families identified people who carried CMV plus the relevant HLA.

Each CDR3 protein is one row after TCRdb ran MiXCR on the reads. The repertoire includes about 740,000 distinct CDR3 sequences, around 32% of them detected once, and over 15% sits in the top ten. Per germline, CDR1 SGHTA and CDR2 FQGNSA. The CDR3 has 14 residues. V was trimmed by 2 bases and J by 3 bases, leaving 11 bases between them. This TCR was recovered from a human donor in good health (CMV status not recorded). Some clones in this sample may be carry-over from other donors' samples. This rearrangement joins TRBV7-2 to TRBJ2-7; no firm D call. Specimen: cultured PBMCs, collected from culture after CMV antigen stimulation. CDR3 DNA sequence: TGTGCCAGCAGCTTATTCGGCAGGAACTACGAGCAGTACTTC. The encoded protein is CASSLFGRNYEQYF.